This record covers a single T cell receptor (beta chain). The antigen remains unidentified. The CDR3 covers 18 residues. Donation came from healthy HIV-negative adults that had no recent acute infections or vaccinations. The study separated CD4+ cells into CD45RA+ naive and CD45RA-negative memory subsets. This entry belongs to a study of shared clonotypes between healthy human individuals. Sequenced by immunoSEQ multiplex PCR; TCRdb stores in-frame clones only, minus some. The sample lists approximately 1.5 million clones, under 99% seen once, with roughly 0.42% in the top ten. The study, taken as a whole, reports: When naive CD4 clonotypes were compared across a few donors, 4% to 6.5% were shared.

The sequencing input was naive CD4+ T cells sorted from blood. Subset indicated: CD45RA+ positively selected. The genes are TRBV21-1 and TRBJ2-3; the table's TRBD2 call for D was not verified on the DNA. TRBV21-1 counts as a pseudogene. The receptor was isolated from a man under 40 in good health. The CDR3 protein is CASSKTPGSAYTTDTQYF. The CDR3 nucleotides read TGTGCCAGCAGCAAAACCCCGGGGTCCGCCTACACCACAGATACGCAGTATTTT.